The 29 T cell receptor beta chains below were found in one sample sequenced in a study of cytomegalovirus exposure and HLA in healthy donors. Both 60 Vbeta primers and 13 Jbeta primers went into the PCR. Data came from immunoSEQ multiplex PCR; TCRdb stores just in-frame clones and leaves some out. The sample has about 130,000 clones, around 81% seen once. Sequenced input: PBMCs. Every receptor here comes from a man younger than 35 in good health and CMV-seronegative.

The V call is TRBV4-2, the J call TRBJ2-5; D call uncertain. The V gene's germline CDR1 is LGHNA and CDR2 YNFKEQ. The CDR3 contains 12 residues. V lost 4 bases, J lost 4 bases, and 7 bases lay in between. The CDR3 coding sequence is TGTGCCAGCAGCCGCGGCGGAGAGACCCAGTACTTC. Translating it yields CASSRGGETQYF.

This chain joins TRBV30 and TRBJ1-1, with 7 bases identical to TRBD1. V shed 4 bases and J 1 base; nucleotides not matched to a gene: 6. CDR3 length equals 14 residues. Germline V gene lookup returns CDR1 GTSNPN and CDR2 SVGIG (reference sequence). The CDR3 sequence: CAWNLGQPNTEAFF. The CDR3 region has the DNA TGTGCCTGGAATCTGGGACAGCCGAACACTGAAGCTTTCTTT.

J is TRBJ2-5 and V is TRBV9; maybe TRBD2 (6 bases). The germline V gene encodes CDR1 SGDLS and CDR2 YYNGEE. This CDR3 contains 14 residues. V lost 0 bases and J 1 base, leaving 7 bases between the germline ends. CDR3 region: CASSVGDSQETQYF. DNA for the CDR3: TGTGCCAGCAGCGTAGGGGACTCCCAAGAGACCCAGTACTTC.

This chain connects TRBV7-8 to TRBJ2-7; 7 bases are shared with TRBD1. With 2 bases clipped from V and 0 bases from J, the junction kept 7 bases outside the gene matches. CDR1 and CDR2 from the germline V gene are SGHVS and FQNEAQ. This CDR3 is 16 amino acids long. The DNA of the CDR3 is TGTGCCAGCAGCTTACGCGAGGGGGCTAGCTCCTACGAGCAGTACTTC. It codes for CASSLREGASSYEQYF.

V and J are TRBV14 and TRBJ2-7; tentative D call: TRBD2 (5 bases). Trimming cost V 1 base and J 4 bases, with 14 bases left between them. CDR3 size: 15 residues. Germline CDR1 and CDR2: SGHDN and FVKESK. Written as DNA, the CDR3 is TGTGCCAGCAGCCAAGCGGGAAGTCGCGTGTACGAGCAGTACTTC. It codes for CASSQAGSRVYEQYF.

This sequence joins TRBV28 and TRBJ2-3; 16 nucleotides agree with TRBD2. The CDR3 has 23 residues. The V and J ends lost 6 bases and 2 bases, in that order; junction bases with no gene match: 23. Germline V gene lookup returns CDR1 MDHEN and CDR2 SYDVKM. DNA of the CDR3: TGTGCCAGCAGGCTAAAAGGTCTCGGGACTAGCGGGGGGGCCGGGAGTCTCACAGATACGCAGTATTTT. Translated: CASRLKGLGTSGGAGSLTDTQYF.

This chain uses TRBV28 with TRBJ1-5; D gene unclear. Germline CDR1 is MDHEN and CDR2 is SYDVKM. The V gene lost 2 bases and the J gene lost 0 bases, with 5 bases spanning the gap. The length of the CDR3 is 14 residues. The CDR3 DNA reads TGTGCCAGCAGTTTACAGGCTAGCAATCAGCCCCAGCATTTT. Translation gives CASSLQASNQPQHF.

The rearrangement joins TRBV27 to TRBJ1-1; D is unclear. Trimming took off 3 bases at V and 2 bases at J, with 10 bases between the two ends. CDR3 size: 14 residues. The germline V gene encodes CDR1 MNHEY and CDR2 SMNVEV (reference sequence). CDR3 residues: CASSFGRDNTEAFF. DNA for the CDR3: TGTGCCAGCAGTTTTGGGAGGGATAACACTGAAGCTTTCTTT.

The V call is TRBV19, the J call TRBJ2-2; TRBD2 might be the D (5 bases). Trimming removed 8 bases from V and 0 bases from J, with 10 bases in between. The CDR3 consists of 14 residues. Per the germline V gene, CDR1 is LNHDA and CDR2 is SQIVND (reference sequence). CDR3 bases: TGTGCCAGTCGCGGGCAGGCGAACACCGGGGAGCTGTTTTTT. This encodes CASRGQANTGELFF.

The rearrangement uses TRBV30 and TRBJ2-3, with D possibly being TRBD2 (5 bases). The V gene lost 2 bases and the J gene lost 2 bases, with 17 bases spanning the gap. The CDR3 covers 16 residues. Germline assignment: CDR1 GTSNPN and CDR2 SVGIG (reference sequence). The CDR3 protein is CAWSTIGLAYTDTQYF. As DNA, the CDR3 is TGTGCCTGGAGTACGATCGGACTTGCCTACACAGATACGCAGTATTTT.

This chain links TRBV7-9 with TRBJ1-1; 8 positions agree with TRBD1. This CDR3 has 16 amino acids. Trimming took 4 bases from V and 6 from J; bases not matched to a gene: 13. Germline V gene lookup returns CDR1 SEHNR and CDR2 FQNEAQ (reference sequence). In DNA, the CDR3 is TGTGCCAGCAGCTCAGGGGGCCCAGGGGGGGTTGCTGAAGCTTTCTTT. Protein sequence: CASSSGGPGGVAEAFF. Complete variable domain (other parts from reference TRBV7-9 and TRBJ1-1): DTGVSQNPRHKITKRGQNVTFRCDPISEHNRLYWYRQTLGQGPEFLTYFQNEAQLEKSRLLSDRFSAERPKGSFSTLEIQRTEQGDSAMYLCASSSGGPGGVAEAFFGQGTRLTVV.

This clone has a count of ten or more. V and J are TRBV14 and TRBJ1-6; 9 nucleotides match TRBD1. Trimming removed 5 bases from V and 6 bases from J; junction bases left unmatched: 5. Looked up from germline, CDR1 is SGHDN and CDR2 is FVKESK. The CDR3 length is 15 residues. In nucleotides, the CDR3 is TGTGCCAGCAGCTTAACAGGGGGCGGTAATTCACCCCTCCACTTT. It codes for CASSLTGGGNSPLHF.

The genes are TRBV6-6 and TRBJ2-7; D is possibly TRBD1 (5 bases). This CDR3 has 12 amino acids. V was shortened by 5 bases and J by 4 bases, with 9 bases between the two germline ends. Germline V gene data show CDR1 as MNHNY and CDR2 as SVGAGI (reference sequence). The CDR3 DNA sequence: TGTGCCAGCAGTGGGGCGAGTTACGAGCAGTACTTC. It is translated as CASSGASYEQYF.

V is TRBV9 and J is TRBJ1-2; D not certain. The V gene lost 7 bases and the J gene lost 8 bases, with 9 bases spanning the gap. This CDR3 is built from 10 residues. Germline values: CDR1 SGDLS, CDR2 YYNGEE. The CDR3: CASGGKGYTF. CDR3 sequence (DNA): TGTGCCAGCGGAGGGAAGGGCTACACCTTC.

J is TRBJ1-1 and V is TRBV5-1, with unresolved D. Germline CDR1 and CDR2: SGHRS and YFSETQ. V was trimmed by 0 bases and J by 0 bases, leaving 12 bases between them. The CDR3 has 16 residues. CDR3 in DNA: TGCGCCAGCAGCTTGGGGTCTATTCCGATGAACACTGAAGCTTTCTTT. It translates to CASSLGSIPMNTEAFF.

This sequence joins TRBV7-2 and TRBJ2-1; 7 positions agree with TRBD1. The CDR3 sequence is 16 residues long. V lost 5 bases to trimming and J lost 5 bases; unmatched junction nucleotides: 12. CDR1 and CDR2 from the germline V gene are SGHTA and FQGNSA. DNA of the CDR3: TGTGCCAGCAGCAAATCGGCAGGGGGAGTAGACAATGAGCAGTTCTTC. It yields the protein CASSKSAGGVDNEQFF.

The chain couples TRBV29-1 to TRBJ1-6, with D hard to call. V shed 4 bases and J shed 6 bases, with 10 bases lying between them. There are 13 residues in the CDR3. Germline V gene lookup returns CDR1 SQVTM and CDR2 ANQGSEA. The CDR3 DNA reads as TGCAGCGTTGGTTCCGGGGTTAATTCACCCCTCCACTTT. This sequence encodes CSVGSGVNSPLHF.

In this sample, this clone turned up a few times. CDR3 sequence reads: CASSDSLNTEAFF. The CDR3 bases are TGTGCCAGCAGCGACAGCCTGAACACTGAAGCTTTCTTT. The chain links TRBV6-5 to TRBJ1-1; D possibly corresponds to TRBD1 (5 bases). The germline V gene encodes CDR1 MNHEY and CDR2 SVGAGI. V gave up 6 bases and J gave up 0 bases, with 8 bases separating them. The CDR3 loop spans 13 amino acids.

The V call is TRBV6-5, the J call TRBJ1-1; possibly TRBD1 for D (6 bases). Trimming took 6 bases from V and 7 from J, leaving 15 bases between them. CDR1 MNHEY and CDR2 SVGAGI come from the germline V gene. CDR3 size: 13 residues. CDR3 in amino acids: CASSRIQGLEAFF. The CDR3 DNA is TGTGCCAGCAGCCGGATACAGGGTCTTGAAGCTTTCTTT.

The chain employs TRBV7-9 and TRBJ1-5, with 8 bases lining up with TRBD1. Trimming took 6 bases from V and 2 from J; bases not matched to a gene: 3. This CDR3 region has 14 residues. Germline CDR1 and CDR2: SEHNR and FQNEAQ (reference sequence). The CDR3 protein is CASRSGGRNQPQHF. CDR3 nucleotides: TGTGCCAGCAGATCAGGGGGCCGCAATCAGCCCCAGCATTTT.

The genes are TRBV7-9 and TRBJ1-2; D gene unclear. Per germline, CDR1 SEHNR and CDR2 FQNEAQ (reference sequence). Deletions cut 5 bases from V and 6 bases from J, with 13 bases between. The CDR3 spans 13 residues. The CDR3 sequence is CASSGSGLNGYTF. As DNA, the CDR3 is TGTGCCAGCAGCGGGAGTGGGCTTAATGGCTACACCTTC. Filled out from reference TRBV7-9 and TRBJ1-2, the complete variable domain reads DTGVSQNPRHKITKRGQNVTFRCDPISEHNRLYWYRQTLGQGPEFLTYFQNEAQLEKSRLLSDRFSAERPKGSFSTLEIQRTEQGDSAMYLCASSGSGLNGYTFGSGTRLTVV.

This chain joins TRBV9 and TRBJ2-1; weak D call: TRBD2 (6 bases). Germline V gene sequence: CDR1 SGDLS, CDR2 YYNGEE. The CDR3 is 15 amino acids. The V and J ends lost 3 bases and 5 bases respectively, with 15 bases between them. Written as DNA, the CDR3 is TGTGCCAGCAGCGCAAGACTAGTTGAAAACAATGAGCAGTTCTTC. Protein product: CASSARLVENNEQFF. The complete variable domain, with remaining parts taken from reference TRBV9 and TRBJ2-1, reads DSGVTQTPKHLITATGQRVTLRCSPRSGDLSVYWYQQSLDQGLQFLIQYYNGEERAKGNILERFSAQQFPDLHSELNLSSLELGDSALYFCASSARLVENNEQFFGPGTRLTVL.

The V call is TRBV29-1, the J call TRBJ2-7; possible D gene TRBD1, 6 bases. Trimming took off 5 bases at V and 2 bases at J, with 19 bases between the two ends. There are 15 residues in the CDR3. Germline V gene sequence: CDR1 SQVTM, CDR2 ANQGSEA. CDR3 amino acids: CSVRRLEQGTYEQYF. The CDR3 nucleotides are TGCAGCGTTCGCAGATTGGAACAGGGAACCTACGAGCAGTACTTC.

This clone was seen more than once but under ten times. In DNA form, the CDR3 reads TGTGCCATCAGTGGGGTTGGGGACAGGGGCCATGAGCAGTTCTTC. Translation gives CAISGVGDRGHEQFF. This rearrangement joins TRBV10-3 to TRBJ2-1; 10 bases are shared with TRBD1. CDR3 length: 15 amino acids. The junction had 8 bases not matched to a gene; V was cut back by 4 bases and J by 8 bases. Per germline, CDR1 ENHRY and CDR2 SYGVKD.

The chain couples TRBV7-6 to TRBJ2-2; TRBD1 matches 9 bases. Losses at the gene ends were 4 bases for V and 0 bases for J; bases not matched to a gene: 18. Germline-derived CDR1 and CDR2 are SGHVS and FNYEAQ. CDR3 length equals 21 residues. The CDR3 DNA reads as TGTGCCAGCAGCTACACCCCGGGACAGGGCTCCCTAGCTGCGAACACCGGGGAGCTGTTTTTT. Protein sequence: CASSYTPGQGSLAANTGELFF.

This rearrangement joins TRBV10-1 to TRBJ2-1; D perhaps matches TRBD2 (6 bases). Trimming took 5 bases from V and 7 from J, leaving 18 bases between them. Germline V gene lookup returns CDR1 WNHNN and CDR2 SYGVQD (reference sequence). The length of the CDR3 is 15 residues. DNA for the CDR3: TGCGCCAGCAGTTACCGGGACTTTGGGGCTAATGAGCAGTTCTTC. It codes for CASSYRDFGANEQFF.

The chain uses TRBV7-2 and TRBJ2-1, with no clear D. The CDR3 totals 12 residues. Germline lookup yields CDR1 SGHTA and CDR2 FQGNSA. Trimming removed 2 bases at V and 9 bases at J, with 8 bases between. The chain's CDR3 is CASSLPPGEQFF. Here the CDR3 DNA reads TGTGCCAGCAGCTTACCCCCGGGTGAGCAGTTCTTC.

This clone was detected a few times. The chain employs TRBV11-2 and TRBJ2-5; 7 bases match TRBD2. Germline lookup yields CDR1 SGHAT and CDR2 FQNNGV. With V trimmed by 5 bases and J by 4 bases, 4 bases remained unmatched. This CDR3 has 13 residues. The CDR3 region has the DNA TGTGCCAGCAGCAGGGGAGGGCCAGAGACCCAGTACTTC. Protein sequence: CASSRGGPETQYF.

V and J are TRBV9 and TRBJ1-1; tentatively, D is TRBD1 (5 bases). Germline values: CDR1 SGDLS, CDR2 YYNGEE. V gave up 4 bases and J gave up 11 bases, with 18 bases separating them. The CDR3 covers 13 residues. CDR3 coding DNA: TGTGCCAGCAGCTCCGCCCCCAAAGGGGTCGCTTTCTTT. Encoded protein: CASSSAPKGVAFF.